A single T cell receptor beta chain is shown here with its context. What it binds is not known. V gave up 3 bases and J gave up 5 bases; unmatched junction bases: 13. The CDR3 runs 15 residues. CDR1 and CDR2 (germline): SQVTM, ANQGSEA. These data are taken from a study of tumor and adjacent non-tumor tissue in lung cancer. About the research overall: The patients, roughly 9 men and about 5 women, were about 30 to 85 with stage I to III disease. On average, productive TCRbeta reads reached about 4.17 million per sample.

The library came from three nested PCR rounds adapted from ARM-PCR protocols. TCRdb re-called the multiplex PCR reads with MiXCR, one entry per CDR3 protein. The sample has about 86,000 distinct CDR3 sequences; 75% to 85% are singletons. Findings and caveats of the study: Compared with tumor, normal lung showed significantly lower TCR diversity. Normal lung showed higher cumulative top 100 clone frequency than tumor.

This sample's RNA came from whole unsorted tissue. More than 3 cm separated this lung sample from the edge of the tumor. This sequence joins TRBV29-1 and TRBJ2-7; TRBD2 matches at 7 bases. The sequenced sample consisted of distant non-tumor lung tissue. The clonotype comes from a woman aged 45 to 65 with non-small cell lung cancer. The CDR3, as DNA: TGCAGCGTTGACAGGACTAGTGGGACTCTACACGAGCAGTACTTC. Protein sequence: CSVDRTSGTLHEQYF.